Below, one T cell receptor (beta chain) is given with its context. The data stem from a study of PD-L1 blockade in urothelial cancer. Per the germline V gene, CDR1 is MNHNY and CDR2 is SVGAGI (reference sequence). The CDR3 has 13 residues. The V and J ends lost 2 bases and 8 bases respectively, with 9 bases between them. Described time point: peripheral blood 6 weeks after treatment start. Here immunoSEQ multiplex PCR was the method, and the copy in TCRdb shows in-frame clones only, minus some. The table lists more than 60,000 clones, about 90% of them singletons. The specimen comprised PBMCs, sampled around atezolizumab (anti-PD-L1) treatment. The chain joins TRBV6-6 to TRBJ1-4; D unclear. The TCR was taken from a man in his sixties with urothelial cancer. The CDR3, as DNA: TGTGCCAGCAGTTACGAGGGTTTGGAAAAACTGTTTTTT. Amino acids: CASSYEGLEKLFF.